This T cell receptor beta chain was found in a study of T cell repertoires in cytomegalovirus infection (dated by TCRdb to about 2019). Background on the whole study: Donor HLA type was relevant to the analysis, because carriage of CMV infection together with the matching HLA type was indicated by public TCR beta signatures.

The germline V gene (reference sequence) specifies SEHNR as CDR1 and FQNEAQ as CDR2. The CDR3 covers 13 residues, taking in both the cysteine and the phenylalanine. CDR3 DNA is the only sequence kept; it has 39 bases, read in frame from the first base. V sheds 1 base and J sheds 7 bases, leaving 8 bases between their ends. Overall study outcomes, separate from this receptor: In the ex vivo response, HLA-C-restricted CMV-specific TCR beta clonotypes were dominant, and in two of eight donors the single most frequent clonotype came from this HLA-C-restricted group. In both this cohort and an independent cohort of some 350 donors, the cumulative frequency of public TCR beta family members distinguished carriers of CMV infection plus the relevant HLA type.

The run used an Illumina HiSeq 1500. The public reads were quality trimmed at Q25 with fastp and then assembled into clones with MiXCR by TCRdb, keeping productive beta chains. Identical CDR3 protein sequences are pooled into one entry, listed with their most common genes and DNA. Counted in this sample were more than 400,000 distinct CDR3 sequences; approximately 26% of them appeared once. The ten largest clones take up over 10% of the sample. Many counts were recorded for this clonotype. Which antigen it targets is not known. Per-base qualities were not stored, and no clone one base away is much larger.

The chain links TRBV7-9 with TRBJ1-5; the D gene remains uncertain. The receptor's source is a human donor in good health (CMV status not recorded). Some clones in this sample may be carry-over from other donors' samples. Input material: PBMCs. The nucleotide sequence reads TGTGCCAGCAGCTTAGAGACCCGGCAGCCCCAGCATTTT. Translated, this is CASSLETRQPQHF.